The next 20 T cell receptor beta chains were all read from a single sample in a study of T-cell reconstitution after alpha-beta-depleted transplantation in children. Unique molecular identifiers were incorporated when the TCRbeta library was constructed. TCRdb itself ran the PCR reads through MiXCR, one entry per CDR3 protein. The sample gives 700,000 or so distinct CDR3 sequences, around 14% of which show up once; around 0.79% is in the top ten. The specimen was PBMCs, collected before TCRalphabeta/CD19-depleted stem cell transplant. The receptors originated from a girl between 2 and 10 years old with congenital amegakaryocytic thrombocytopenia, due to receive a stem cell transplant.

As regards this clonotype: One base away lies a much larger clone, so this may be a sequencing read error. The V and J genes are TRBV7-9 and TRBJ2-7; D perhaps matches TRBD2 (5 bases). The germline V gene has CDR1 SEHNR and CDR2 FQNEAQ (reference sequence). With 6 bases removed from V and 6 bases from J, the gap between germline ends came to 15 bases. This CDR3 has 13 residues. CDR3 sequence: CASSPGNVCEQYF. The CDR3, as DNA: TGTGCCAGCAGTCCCGGGAACGTCTGCGAGCAGTACTTC.

This clonotype showed up many times. This chain connects TRBV3-1 to TRBJ2-2, with D perhaps TRBD1 (5 bases). V lost 1 base and J 8 bases, leaving 14 bases between the germline ends. Germline lookup yields CDR1 LGHDT and CDR2 YNNKEL (reference sequence). The CDR3 spans 15 residues. CDR3 DNA: TGTGCCAGCAGCCAAGTACGGACAACCACAGGGGAGCTGTTTTTT. Its translation: CASSQVRTTTGELFF.

This clonotype was recorded many times. The chain uses TRBV7-8 and TRBJ1-5; 9 bases map to TRBD1. Germline V gives CDR1 SGHVS, CDR2 FQNEAQ. V trimming: 5 bases; J trimming: 2 bases; junction bases outside the gene matches: 7. The CDR3 is 16 amino acids. CDR3 DNA: TGTGCCAGCAGCACCAGGACAGGGGCCCGCAATCAGCCCCAGCATTTT. It encodes CASSTRTGARNQPQHF. Together with reference TRBV7-8 and TRBJ1-5, the CDR3 gives the full variable domain: GAGVSQSPRYKVAKRGQDVALRCDPISGHVSLFWYQQALGQGPEFLTYFQNEAQLDKSGLPSDRFFAERPEGSVSTLKIQRTQQEDSAVYLCASSTRTGARNQPQHFGDGTRLSIL.

This chain links TRBV5-1 with TRBJ2-3, with 10 nucleotides matching TRBD2. J lost 0 bases, V lost 6 bases, and 19 bases had no gene match. The germline gives CDR1 SGHRS, CDR2 YFSETQ. This CDR3 contains 20 residues. CDR3: CASTPVGASGSSSSTDTQYF. The CDR3 DNA follows: TGCGCCAGCACCCCGGTTGGGGCTAGCGGGAGTTCGAGTAGCACAGATACGCAGTATTTT.

This clonotype has a count of ten or more. The V call is TRBV5-1, the J call TRBJ2-7; 9 bases fit TRBD2. The CDR3 extends over 15 amino acids. Germline V gene data show CDR1 as SGHRS and CDR2 as YFSETQ. J was trimmed by 3 bases and V by 4 bases; bases with no gene match: 8. The CDR3 DNA sequence: TGCGCCAGCAGCCCCCCGACTAGCGGATACTACGAGCAGTACTTC. Its translation: CASSPPTSGYYEQYF.

This clonotype was observed many times. The chain combines TRBV10-3 with TRBJ1-1, with TRBD1 as a possible D gene (5 bases). CDR1 and CDR2 from the germline V gene are ENHRY and SYGVKD. Trimming took off 11 bases at V and 0 bases at J, with 22 bases between the two ends. The CDR3 is 16 amino acids. CDR3 in amino acids: CAVRGTVAALNTEAFF. The CDR3 coding sequence is TGTGCCGTTCGTGGGACCGTCGCCGCCTTGAACACTGAAGCTTTCTTT.

The table lists this clonotype with many counts. J is TRBJ1-1 and V is TRBV20-1; D possibly corresponds to TRBD1 (5 bases). The CDR3 is made up of 14 amino acids. Trimming removed 6 bases at V and 4 bases at J, with 18 bases between. Germline V gene lookup returns CDR1 DFQATT and CDR2 SNEGSKA (reference sequence). CDR3 sequence reads: CSARAPAGPTEAFF. CDR3 nucleotides: TGCAGTGCCCGAGCCCCTGCGGGGCCCACTGAAGCTTTCTTT.

There are many counts of this clonotype. V and J are TRBV7-9 and TRBJ2-1; 9 bases are a match to TRBD2. The V gene end was trimmed by 5 bases and the J gene end by 10 bases; junction bases not matched to a gene: 12. Germline assignment: CDR1 SEHNR and CDR2 FQNEAQ (reference sequence). The CDR3 totals 15 residues. The CDR3 DNA follows: TGTGCCAGCAGCACCAGCCTCAAGCGGGAGGCGGAGCAGTTCTTC. Translation gives CASSTSLKREAEQFF.

This clonotype was seen repeatedly, ten times or more. The V and J genes are TRBV15 and TRBJ1-2, with D unresolved. Germline V gene sequence: CDR1 LNHNV, CDR2 YYDKDF (reference sequence). CDR3 length equals 14 residues. Trimming left V 0 bases short and J 5 bases short, with 10 bases between. For the CDR3, the DNA is TGTGCCACCAGCAGAGAGAGGGTTGGTTATGGCTACACCTTC. As protein: CATSRERVGYGYTF.

The chain uses TRBV20-1 and TRBJ2-1; D gene uncertain. Trimming left V 1 base short and J 4 bases short, with 11 bases between. From germline, CDR1 is DFQATT and CDR2 SNEGSKA (reference sequence). CDR3 length: 14 residues. This CDR3 reads CSARGQEAYNEQFF. The CDR3 DNA sequence: TGCAGTGCTAGAGGGCAAGAGGCATACAATGAGCAGTTCTTC.

This clonotype appeared many times. J is TRBJ1-5 and V is TRBV28; possible D gene TRBD1, 6 bases. CDR1 and CDR2 (germline): MDHEN, SYDVKM. The CDR3 sequence is 14 residues long. The V end was cut by 8 bases, the J end by 0 bases, with 11 bases between. CDR3 DNA: TGTGCCAGCGAGGGGGGGCATAGCAATCAGCCCCAGCATTTT. Translation: CASEGGHSNQPQHF.

This clonotype came up a few times. The chain uses TRBV20-1 and TRBJ2-1, with TRBD1 matching over 8 bases. Unmatched junction bases numbered 6, after V lost 6 bases and J lost 14 bases. Germline CDR1 reads DFQATT; CDR2 reads SNEGSKA (reference sequence). CDR3 size: 10 residues. In nucleotides, the CDR3 is TGCAGTGCGGGACACAGGGGGGAGTTCTTC. Translated, it gives CSAGHRGEFF.

The chain joins TRBV29-1 to TRBJ2-7; 8 nucleotides match TRBD1. The ends lost 5 bases at V and 6 bases at J; junction bases unmatched: 18. Per germline, CDR1 SQVTM and CDR2 ANQGSEA. The CDR3 is 16 residues long. The CDR3 loop is CSVRGQGASTEGEQYF. In DNA, the CDR3 is TGCAGCGTTCGCGGGCAGGGGGCGAGTACGGAAGGCGAGCAGTACTTC.

This clonotype came up once. V and J are TRBV5-1 and TRBJ2-3; D not resolved. The J call may not be correct, given that the DNA end is closer to TRBJ1-5. CDR1 is SGHRS, CDR2 YFSETQ, per germline. This CDR3 comprises 12 residues. CDR3 DNA sequence: TGCGCCAGCAGCTTAGCGGCGGATACGCAGCATTTT. Translated: CASSLAADTQHF.

The table lists this clonotype with many counts. The V call is TRBV29-1, the J call TRBJ2-4; D might be TRBD2 (6 bases). Trimming pared 7 bases from V and 8 bases from J, leaving 15 bases between. The CDR3 length is 12 residues. The germline V gene has CDR1 SQVTM and CDR2 ANQGSEA. This chain's CDR3 is CSGRDVRDIQYF. For the CDR3, the DNA is TGCAGCGGGAGGGATGTCAGGGACATTCAGTACTTC.

This clonotype came up a few times. The rearrangement uses TRBV27 and TRBJ2-7, with a possible D match to TRBD2 (6 bases). The CDR3 totals 12 residues. V lost 6 bases and J 6 bases, leaving 12 bases between the germline ends. The germline V gene has CDR1 MNHEY and CDR2 SMNVEV (reference sequence). CDR3 in DNA: TGTGCCAGCAGCAGCGGGTTCGGCGAGCAGTACTTC. Translation: CASSSGFGEQYF.

This clonotype was detected only a few times. The gene calls are TRBV12-3 or TRBV12-4 and TRBJ1-4; unclear D gene. This CDR3 has 13 amino acids. V was shortened by 3 bases and J by 4 bases, with 6 bases between the two germline ends. The CDR3 sequence is CASSFSGNEKLFF. CDR3 DNA sequence: TGTGCCAGCAGTTTTTCTGGTAATGAAAAACTGTTTTTT.

Only a few counts were recorded for this clonotype. The chain links TRBV12-3 or TRBV12-4 to TRBJ2-1; no reliable D call. CDR3 length: 13 amino acids. Trimming took off 3 bases at V and 7 bases at J, with 10 bases between the two ends. CDR3 sequence reads: CASSFALWNEQFF. In nucleotides, the CDR3 is TGTGCCAGCAGTTTTGCCCTATGGAATGAGCAGTTCTTC.

This chain links TRBV5-1 with TRBJ2-7; either TRBD1 or TRBD2 may supply D (5 bases each). There are 17 residues in the CDR3. V lost 0 bases and J 4 bases, leaving 20 bases between the germline ends. The germline V gene encodes CDR1 SGHRS and CDR2 YFSETQ. For the CDR3, the DNA is TGCGCCAGCAGCTTGGGTCTCCGGGGCAGAGCCTTATACGAGCAGTACTTC. This translates into CASSLGLRGRALYEQYF.

The sample holds many counts of this clonotype. The V and J genes are TRBV20-1 and TRBJ2-2; no reliable D call. V shed 6 bases and J shed 3 bases, with 14 bases lying between them. Looked up from germline, CDR1 is DFQATT and CDR2 is SNEGSKA (reference sequence). The CDR3 is 14 amino acids. The CDR3 nucleotides are TGCAGTGCCCCGTTGCCGGTGGACACCGGGGAGCTGTTTTTT. Its translation: CSAPLPVDTGELFF.